What follows are 2 T cell receptor beta chains derived from one specimen sequenced in a study of T cells after posttransplantation cyclophosphamide. The assay was immunoSEQ multiplex PCR, and TCRdb's table has in-frame clones only and misses some. The data contain 10,000 to 12,000 clones, roughly 95% of them seen just once; the ten biggest clones take up 0.3%. The sample consisted of naive CD8+ T cells sorted from PBMCs. Receptors originate from a young man in good health and a related stem cell transplant donor.

The chain combines TRBV10-2 with TRBJ2-1; 10 positions agree with TRBD2. The V segment lost 6 bases and the J segment 4 bases; nucleotides outside the gene matches: 3. Germline assignment: CDR1 WSHSY and CDR2 SAAADI. This CDR3 has 14 residues. Here the CDR3 DNA reads TGCGCCAGCAGCGGGACTAGCGAATACAATGAGCAGTTCTTC. Amino acids: CASSGTSEYNEQFF.

The gene calls are TRBV19 and TRBJ2-7, with 8 bases that match TRBD2. The germline V gene encodes CDR1 LNHDA and CDR2 SQIVND (reference sequence). The V gene end was trimmed by 5 bases and the J gene end by 6 bases; junction bases not matched to a gene: 0. The CDR3 runs to 11 residues. CDR3 region: CASSAGGEQYF. CDR3 nucleotides: TGTGCCAGTAGTGCGGGGGGCGAGCAGTACTTC.